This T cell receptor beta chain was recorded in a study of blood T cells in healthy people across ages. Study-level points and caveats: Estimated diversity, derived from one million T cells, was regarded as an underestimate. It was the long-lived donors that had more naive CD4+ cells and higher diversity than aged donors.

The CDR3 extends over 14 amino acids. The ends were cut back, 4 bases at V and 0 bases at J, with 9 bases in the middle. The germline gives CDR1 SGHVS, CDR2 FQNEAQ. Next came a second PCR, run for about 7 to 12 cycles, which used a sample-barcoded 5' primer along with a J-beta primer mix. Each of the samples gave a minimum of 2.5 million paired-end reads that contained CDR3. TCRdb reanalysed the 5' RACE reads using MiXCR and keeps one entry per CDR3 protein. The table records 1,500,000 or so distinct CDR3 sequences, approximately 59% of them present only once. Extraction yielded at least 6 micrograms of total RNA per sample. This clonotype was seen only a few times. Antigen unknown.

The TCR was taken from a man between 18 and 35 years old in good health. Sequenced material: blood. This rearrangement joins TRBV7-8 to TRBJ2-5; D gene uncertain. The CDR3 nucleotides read TGTGCCAGCAGCTCGCTGCAGTACCAAGAGACCCAGTACTTC. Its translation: CASSSLQYQETQYF.